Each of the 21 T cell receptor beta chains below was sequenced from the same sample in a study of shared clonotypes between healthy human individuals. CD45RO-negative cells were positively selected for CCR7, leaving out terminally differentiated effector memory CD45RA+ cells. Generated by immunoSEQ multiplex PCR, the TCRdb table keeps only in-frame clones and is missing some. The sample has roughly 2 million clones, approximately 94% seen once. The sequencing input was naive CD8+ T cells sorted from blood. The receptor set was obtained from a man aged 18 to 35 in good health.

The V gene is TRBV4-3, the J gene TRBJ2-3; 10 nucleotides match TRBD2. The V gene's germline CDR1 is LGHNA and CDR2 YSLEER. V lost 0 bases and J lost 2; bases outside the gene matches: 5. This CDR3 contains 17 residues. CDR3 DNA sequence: TGCGCCAGCAGCCAAGAATTAGGACTAGCGGACACAGATACGCAGTATTTT. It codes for CASSQELGLADTDTQYF.

This CDR3 is CASSNDRGSYEQYF. Here the CDR3 DNA reads TGCGCCAGCTCTAACGACCGTGGATCCTACGAGCAGTACTTC. The chain uses TRBV5-1 and TRBJ2-7, with D uncertain. The germline V gene has CDR1 SGHRS and CDR2 YFSETQ. The V gene lost 7 bases and the J gene lost 1 base, with 15 bases spanning the gap. This CDR3 is 14 amino acids long.

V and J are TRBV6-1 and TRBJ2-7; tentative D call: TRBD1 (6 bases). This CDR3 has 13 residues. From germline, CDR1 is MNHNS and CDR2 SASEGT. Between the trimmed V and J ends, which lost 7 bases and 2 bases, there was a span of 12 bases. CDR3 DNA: TGTGCCAGCACCCACAGGGTCACCTACGAGCAGTACTTC. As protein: CASTHRVTYEQYF.

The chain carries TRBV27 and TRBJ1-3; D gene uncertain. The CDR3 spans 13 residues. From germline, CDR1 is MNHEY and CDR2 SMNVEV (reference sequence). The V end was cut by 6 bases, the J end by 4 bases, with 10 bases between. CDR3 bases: TGTGCCAGCAGCTGGGGTTGGGGAAACACCATATATTTT. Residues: CASSWGWGNTIYF.

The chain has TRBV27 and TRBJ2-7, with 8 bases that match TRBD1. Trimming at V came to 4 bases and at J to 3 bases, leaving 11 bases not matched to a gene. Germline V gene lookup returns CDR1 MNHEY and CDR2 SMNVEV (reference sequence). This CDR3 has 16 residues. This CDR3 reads CASSWGAGGAIYEQYF. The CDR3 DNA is TGTGCCAGCAGTTGGGGCGCAGGGGGCGCAATCTACGAGCAGTACTTC.

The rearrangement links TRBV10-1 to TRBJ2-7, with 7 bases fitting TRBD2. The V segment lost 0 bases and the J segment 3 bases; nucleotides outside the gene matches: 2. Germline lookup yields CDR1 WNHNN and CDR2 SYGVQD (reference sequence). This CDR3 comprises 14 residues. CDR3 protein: CASSESGGGYEQYF. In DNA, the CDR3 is TGCGCCAGCAGTGAGTCGGGGGGGGGCTACGAGCAGTACTTC.

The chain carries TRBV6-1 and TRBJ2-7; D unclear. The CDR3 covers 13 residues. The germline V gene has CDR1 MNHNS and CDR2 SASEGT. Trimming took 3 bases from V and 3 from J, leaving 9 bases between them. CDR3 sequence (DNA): TGTGCCAGCAGTGATCGGCAGGACTACGAGCAGTACTTC. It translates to CASSDRQDYEQYF.

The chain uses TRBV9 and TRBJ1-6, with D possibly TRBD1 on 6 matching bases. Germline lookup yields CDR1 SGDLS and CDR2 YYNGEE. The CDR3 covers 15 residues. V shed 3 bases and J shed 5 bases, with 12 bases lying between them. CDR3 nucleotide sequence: TGTGCCAGCAGCGCGAGCGGGGGCGATAATTCACCCCTCCACTTT. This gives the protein CASSASGGDNSPLHF.

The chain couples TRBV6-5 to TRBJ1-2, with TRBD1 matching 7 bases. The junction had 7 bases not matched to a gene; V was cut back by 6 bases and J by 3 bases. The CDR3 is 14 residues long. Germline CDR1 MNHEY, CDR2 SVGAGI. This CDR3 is CASRWGTGDYGYTF. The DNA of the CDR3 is TGTGCCAGCAGGTGGGGTACAGGGGACTATGGCTACACCTTC.

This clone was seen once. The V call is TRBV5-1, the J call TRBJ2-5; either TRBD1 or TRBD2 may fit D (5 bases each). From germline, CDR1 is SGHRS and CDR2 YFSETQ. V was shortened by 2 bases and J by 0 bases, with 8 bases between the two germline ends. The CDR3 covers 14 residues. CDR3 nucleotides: TGCGCCAGCAGCTTAAGAGGGGACCAAGAGACCCAGTACTTC. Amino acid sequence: CASSLRGDQETQYF.

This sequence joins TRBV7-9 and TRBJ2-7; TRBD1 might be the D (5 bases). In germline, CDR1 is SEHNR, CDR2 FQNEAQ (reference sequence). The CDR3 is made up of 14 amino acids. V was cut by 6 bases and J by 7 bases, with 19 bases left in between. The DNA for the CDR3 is TGTGCCAGCAGTTACGGGCAGGGAATAGGAGAGCAGTACTTC. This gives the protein CASSYGQGIGEQYF.

CDR3: CSIMGEGSKNIQYF. In DNA, the CDR3 is TGCAGCATCATGGGGGAGGGATCCAAAAACATTCAGTACTTC. The chain carries TRBV29-1 and TRBJ2-4; 7 nucleotides agree with TRBD2. The CDR3 loop spans 14 amino acids. Germline CDR1 SQVTM, CDR2 ANQGSEA. V gave up 8 bases and J gave up 2 bases; unmatched junction bases: 9.

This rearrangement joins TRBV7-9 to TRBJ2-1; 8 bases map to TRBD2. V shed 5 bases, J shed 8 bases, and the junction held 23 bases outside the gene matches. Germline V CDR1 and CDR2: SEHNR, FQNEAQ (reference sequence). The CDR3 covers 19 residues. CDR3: CASSTAPREVFKNSDEQFF. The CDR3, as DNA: TGTGCCAGCAGCACCGCCCCGCGGGAGGTTTTCAAGAACAGTGATGAGCAGTTCTTC.

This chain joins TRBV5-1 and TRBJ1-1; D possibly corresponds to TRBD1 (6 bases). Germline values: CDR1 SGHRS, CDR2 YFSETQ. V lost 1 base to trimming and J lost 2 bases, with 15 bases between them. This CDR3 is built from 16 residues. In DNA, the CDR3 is TGCGCCAGCAGCTTGCTTACAGGACAGAAAAACACTGAAGCTTTCTTT. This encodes CASSLLTGQKNTEAFF. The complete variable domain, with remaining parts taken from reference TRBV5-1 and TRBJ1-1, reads KAGVTQTPRYLIKTRGQQVTLSCSPISGHRSVSWYQQTPGQGLQFLFEYFSETQRNKGNFPGRFSGRQFSNSRSEMNVSTLELGDSALYLCASSLLTGQKNTEAFFGQGTRLTVV.

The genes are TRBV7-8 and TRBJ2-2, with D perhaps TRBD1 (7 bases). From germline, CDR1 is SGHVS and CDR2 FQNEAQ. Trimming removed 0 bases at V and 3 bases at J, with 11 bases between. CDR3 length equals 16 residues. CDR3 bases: TGTGCCAGCAGCTTAGCGCGGGACAGTTACACCGGGGAGCTGTTTTTT. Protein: CASSLARDSYTGELFF.

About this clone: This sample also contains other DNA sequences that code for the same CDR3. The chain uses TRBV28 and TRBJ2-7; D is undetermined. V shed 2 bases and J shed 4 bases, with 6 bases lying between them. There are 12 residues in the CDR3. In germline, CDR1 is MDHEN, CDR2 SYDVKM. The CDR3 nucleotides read TGTGCCAGCAGTTTAAGGTATTACGAGCAGTACTTC. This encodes CASSLRYYEQYF.

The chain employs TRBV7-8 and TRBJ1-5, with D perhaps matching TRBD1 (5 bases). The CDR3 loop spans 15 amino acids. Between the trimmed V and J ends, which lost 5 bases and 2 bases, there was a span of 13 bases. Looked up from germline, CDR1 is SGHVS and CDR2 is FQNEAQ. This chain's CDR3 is CASSEVGGGNQPQHF. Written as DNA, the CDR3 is TGTGCCAGCAGCGAGGTGGGGGGTGGCAATCAGCCCCAGCATTTT.

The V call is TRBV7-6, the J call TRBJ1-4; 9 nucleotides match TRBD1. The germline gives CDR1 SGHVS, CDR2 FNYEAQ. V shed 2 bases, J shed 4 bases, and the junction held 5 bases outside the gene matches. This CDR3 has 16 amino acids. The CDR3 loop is CASSLFPGQGNEKLFF. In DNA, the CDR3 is TGTGCCAGCAGCTTATTCCCGGGACAGGGTAATGAAAAACTGTTTTTT.

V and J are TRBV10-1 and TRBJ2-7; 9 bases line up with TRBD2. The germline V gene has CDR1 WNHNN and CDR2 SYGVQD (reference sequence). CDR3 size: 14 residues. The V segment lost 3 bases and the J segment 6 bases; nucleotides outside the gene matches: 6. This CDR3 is CASSDGGTSPEQYF. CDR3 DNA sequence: TGCGCCAGCAGTGACGGGGGGACTAGCCCCGAGCAGTACTTC.

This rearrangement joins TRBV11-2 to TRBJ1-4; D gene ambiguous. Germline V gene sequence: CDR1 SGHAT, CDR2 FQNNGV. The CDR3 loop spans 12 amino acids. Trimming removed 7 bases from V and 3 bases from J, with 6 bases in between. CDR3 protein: CASTPSNEKLFF. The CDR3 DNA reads TGTGCCAGCACCCCGTCTAATGAAAAACTGTTTTTT.

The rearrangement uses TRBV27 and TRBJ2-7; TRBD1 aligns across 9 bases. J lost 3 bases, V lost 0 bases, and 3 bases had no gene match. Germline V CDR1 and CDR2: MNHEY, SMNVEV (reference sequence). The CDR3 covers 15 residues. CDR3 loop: CASSLSTGGHYEQYF. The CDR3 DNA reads TGTGCCAGCAGTTTATCGACAGGGGGTCACTACGAGCAGTACTTC.